This T cell receptor beta chain was sequenced in a study of T cell responses to AZD1222 COVID-19 vaccine (dated by TCRdb to the early 2020s). For the wider study: AZD1222 recipients with second doses at about 4 weeks or about 12 weeks were pooled, because spike-specific TCR depth and breadth did not differ between schedules. TCR sequencing was performed for roughly 250 trial participants, of whom around 210 were given two doses of AZD1222 and around 25 were given two doses of MenACWY control vaccine. Trial participants were enrolled into age subgroups of 18-55, 56-69 and 70-plus years, which contained approximately 150, 28 and 58 TCR-sequenced participants, respectively. Study-level results and caveats: No day 14 peak-response samples were available, so repertoires were characterized only after the peak T cell response. The whole spike protein was spanned by vaccine-associated CD4 TCRs, and dominant responses were seen in regions 160-218 and 743-854. Most participants were white British and females outnumbered males, and the authors suggested that clonal diversity may have been underestimated. The 56-69-year group was small, and its depth increase did not reach significance, likely because of low power. After two AZD1222 doses, both the breadth and the depth of spike-specific TCRs were significantly higher than at day 0 and than in MenACWY recipients. Only six AZD1222 recipients were SARS-CoV-2 seropositive at baseline, limiting conclusions about previously exposed vaccinees. Epitopes outside the regions mutated in the B.1.351 and B.1.1.7 variants were reportedly recognized by nearly half of the unique spike-specific TCRs.

With regard to this clone: The antigen it binds to is not known. The sample holds no much larger clone one base away, and base qualities are not on file.

The germline V gene provides CDR1 SGHDT and CDR2 YYEEEE. Trimming takes 3 bases off V and 8 bases off J; junction bases not matched to a gene: 5. The CDR3 measures 13 amino acids from cysteine to phenylalanine. The entry retains the CDR3 DNA only, 39 bases that are in frame from base 1. The meaning of the sample's time point label: baseline before first vaccination. The vaccinee samples were drawn from two UK trials, COV001 and COV002, one of which was a single-blind randomized controlled phase 2/3 trial testing AZD1222 (ChAdOx1 nCoV-19) in healthy adults. For TCRbeta chain sequencing, PBMC samples were collected from trial participants at day 0 and at day 28 after the second dose. The CDR3 regions of human TCRbeta chains were analyzed by immunosequencing. Regarding the original processing steps: TCRs in the repertoires were compared against a reference library of SARS-CoV-2-specific TCRs that had been generated with the MIRA antigen-specificity platform. Breadth was defined as the fraction of unique TCRs that were SARS-CoV-2-associated. Depth was defined as the fraction of total T cells that were SARS-CoV-2-associated. Using the MIRA data, each spike-specific TCR was mapped to the spike region that the TCR reacts to and placed in a CD4 or CD8 class. Log10-transformed breadth and depth values were compared by one-way ANOVA with Sidak's multiple comparisons tests. The table comes from immuneACCESS by way of TCRdb, which keeps in-frame sequences with V and J called. Part of the clones is missing from these tables; in studies checked, under half for an unresolved V gene and the rest for unknown reasons. Clone size and V and J calls were adopted from that table, with D and trimming inferred from the DNA. The sample has some 120,000 clones on record, approximately 90% of them singletons. The ten largest clones capture over 3.5% of the sample.

The rearranged segments are TRBV5-6 and TRBJ1-3, with TRBD1 identical over 7 junction bases. This sample comprised peripheral blood, obtained on day 0 of AZD1222 vaccination. The TCR was taken from an adult in good health. The nucleotide sequence reads as follows: TGTGCCAGCAGCTCGACAGGGTGGGACACCATATATTTT. This encodes CASSSTGWDTIYF.